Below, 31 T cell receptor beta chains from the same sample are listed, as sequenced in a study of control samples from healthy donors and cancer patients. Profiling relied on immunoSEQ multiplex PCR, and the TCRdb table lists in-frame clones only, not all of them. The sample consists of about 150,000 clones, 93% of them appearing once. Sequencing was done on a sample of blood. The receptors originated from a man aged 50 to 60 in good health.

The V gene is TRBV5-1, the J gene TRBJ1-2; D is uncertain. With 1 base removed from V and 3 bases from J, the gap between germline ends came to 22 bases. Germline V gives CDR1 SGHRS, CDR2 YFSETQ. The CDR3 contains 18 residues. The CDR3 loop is CASSLSGRAIGQYYGYTF. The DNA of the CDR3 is TGCGCCAGCAGCTTGTCTGGGAGGGCCATCGGGCAATACTATGGCTACACCTTC. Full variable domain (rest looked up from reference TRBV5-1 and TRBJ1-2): KAGVTQTPRYLIKTRGQQVTLSCSPISGHRSVSWYQQTPGQGLQFLFEYFSETQRNKGNFPGRFSGRQFSNSRSEMNVSTLELGDSALYLCASSLSGRAIGQYYGYTFGSGTRLTVV.

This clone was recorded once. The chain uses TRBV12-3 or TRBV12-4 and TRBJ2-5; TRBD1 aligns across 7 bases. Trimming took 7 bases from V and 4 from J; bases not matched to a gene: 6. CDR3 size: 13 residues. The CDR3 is CASKTGVGETQYF. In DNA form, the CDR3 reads TGTGCCAGCAAAACAGGGGTAGGAGAGACCCAGTACTTC.

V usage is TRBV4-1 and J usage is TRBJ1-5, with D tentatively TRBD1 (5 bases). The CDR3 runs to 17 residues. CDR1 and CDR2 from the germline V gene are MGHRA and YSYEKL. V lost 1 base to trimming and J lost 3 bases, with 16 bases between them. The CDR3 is CASSQGRSRGLNQPQHF. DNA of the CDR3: TGCGCCAGCAGCCAAGGTCGATCCCGGGGCCTCAATCAGCCCCAGCATTTT.

This chain's CDR3 is CSALGAGLSYGYTF. CDR3 nucleotides: TGCAGCGCCCTAGGGGCAGGGCTTTCCTATGGCTACACCTTC. V usage is TRBV29-1 and J usage is TRBJ1-2; TRBD1 might be the D (5 bases). The length of the CDR3 is 14 residues. The V end was cut by 7 bases, the J end by 4 bases, with 19 bases between. From germline, CDR1 is SQVTM and CDR2 ANQGSEA.

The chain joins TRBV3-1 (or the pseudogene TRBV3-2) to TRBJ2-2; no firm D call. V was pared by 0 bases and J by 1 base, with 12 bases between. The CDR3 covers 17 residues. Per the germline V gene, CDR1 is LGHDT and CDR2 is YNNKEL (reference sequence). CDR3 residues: CASSQDQVLGNTGELFF. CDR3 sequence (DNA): TGTGCCAGCAGCCAAGACCAGGTACTCGGGAACACCGGGGAGCTGTTTTTT.

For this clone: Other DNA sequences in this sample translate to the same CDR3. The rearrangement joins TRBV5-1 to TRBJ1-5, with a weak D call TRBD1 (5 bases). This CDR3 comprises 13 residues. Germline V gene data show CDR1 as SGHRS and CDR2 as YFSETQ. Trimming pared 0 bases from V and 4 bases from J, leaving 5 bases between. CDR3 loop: CASSLDRNQPQHF. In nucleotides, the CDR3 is TGCGCCAGCAGCTTGGACAGGAATCAGCCCCAGCATTTT.

CDR3 DNA: TGTGCCAGCTCACAATATAATTCACCCCTCCACTTT. The encoded protein is CASSQYNSPLHF. The gene calls are TRBV18 and TRBJ1-6, with D unclear. The CDR3 sequence is 12 residues long. Germline CDR1 and CDR2: KGHSH and LQKENI. Trimming took off 4 bases at V and 4 bases at J, with 2 bases between the two ends.

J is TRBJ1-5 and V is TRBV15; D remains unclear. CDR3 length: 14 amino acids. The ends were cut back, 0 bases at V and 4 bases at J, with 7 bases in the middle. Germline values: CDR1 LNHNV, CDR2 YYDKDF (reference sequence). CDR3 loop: CATSREAANQPQHF. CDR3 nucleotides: TGTGCCACCAGCAGAGAGGCAGCTAATCAGCCCCAGCATTTT.

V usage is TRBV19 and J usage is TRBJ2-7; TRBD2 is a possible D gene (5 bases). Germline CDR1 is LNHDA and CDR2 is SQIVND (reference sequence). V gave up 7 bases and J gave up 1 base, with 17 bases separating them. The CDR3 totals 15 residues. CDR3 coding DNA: TGTGCCAGTACCACATCCCCGGGAACTTCCTACGAGCAGTACTTC. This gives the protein CASTTSPGTSYEQYF.

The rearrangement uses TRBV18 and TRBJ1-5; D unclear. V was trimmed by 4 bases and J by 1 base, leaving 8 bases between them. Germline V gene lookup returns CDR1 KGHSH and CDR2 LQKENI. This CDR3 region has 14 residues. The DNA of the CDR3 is TGTGCCAGCTCACTGGACGGGAGCAATCAGCCCCAGCATTTT. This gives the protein CASSLDGSNQPQHF.

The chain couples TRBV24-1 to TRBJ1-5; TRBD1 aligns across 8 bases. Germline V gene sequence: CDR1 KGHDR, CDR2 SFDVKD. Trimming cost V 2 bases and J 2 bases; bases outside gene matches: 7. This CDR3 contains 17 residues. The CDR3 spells CATSDSLTGEGNQPQHF. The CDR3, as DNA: TGTGCCACCAGTGATTCCCTGACAGGGGAGGGCAATCAGCCCCAGCATTTT.

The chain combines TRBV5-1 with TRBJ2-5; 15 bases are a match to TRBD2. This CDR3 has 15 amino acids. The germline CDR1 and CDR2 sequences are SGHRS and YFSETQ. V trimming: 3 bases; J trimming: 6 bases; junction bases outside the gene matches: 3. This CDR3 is CASSWTSGREKTQYF. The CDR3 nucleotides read TGCGCCAGCAGCTGGACTAGCGGGAGGGAGAAGACCCAGTACTTC.

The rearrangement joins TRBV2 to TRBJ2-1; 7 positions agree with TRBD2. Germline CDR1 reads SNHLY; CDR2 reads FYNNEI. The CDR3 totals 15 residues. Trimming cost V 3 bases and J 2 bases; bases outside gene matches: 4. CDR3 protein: CASSERLAAYNEQFF. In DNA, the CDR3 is TGTGCCAGCAGTGAGAGGCTAGCGGCCTACAATGAGCAGTTCTTC.

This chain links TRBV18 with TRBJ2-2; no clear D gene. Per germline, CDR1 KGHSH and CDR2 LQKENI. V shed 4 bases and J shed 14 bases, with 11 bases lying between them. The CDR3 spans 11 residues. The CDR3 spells CASSQGVRLFF. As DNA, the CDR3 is TGTGCCAGCTCACAAGGTGTAAGACTGTTTTTT. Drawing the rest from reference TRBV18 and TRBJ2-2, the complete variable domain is NAGVMQNPRHLVRRRGQEARLRCSPMKGHSHVYWYRQLPEEGLKFMVYLQKENIIDESGMPKERFSAEFPKEGPSILRIQQVVRGDSAAYFCASSQGVRLFFGEGSRLTVL.

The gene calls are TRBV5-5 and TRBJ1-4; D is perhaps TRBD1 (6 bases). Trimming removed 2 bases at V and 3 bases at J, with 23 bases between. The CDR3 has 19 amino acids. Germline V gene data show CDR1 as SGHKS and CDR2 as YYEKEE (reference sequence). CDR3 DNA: TGTGCCAGCAGCTTTTTTCGTCAGGGGAGCGGTAGGGCTAATGAAAAACTGTTTTTT. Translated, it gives CASSFFRQGSGRANEKLFF. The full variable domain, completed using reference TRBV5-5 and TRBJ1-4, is DAGVTQSPTHLIKTRGQQVTLRCSPISGHKSVSWYQQVLGQGPQFIFQYYEKEERGRGNFPDRFSARQFPNYSSELNVNALLLGDSALYLCASSFFRQGSGRANEKLFFGSGTQLSVL.

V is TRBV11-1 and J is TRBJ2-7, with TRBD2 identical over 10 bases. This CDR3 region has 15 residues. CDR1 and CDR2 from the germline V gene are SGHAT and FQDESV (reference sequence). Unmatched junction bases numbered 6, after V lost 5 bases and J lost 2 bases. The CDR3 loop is CASSPQREGPYEQYF. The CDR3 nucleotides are TGTGCCAGCAGCCCTCAGCGGGAGGGCCCCTACGAGCAGTACTTC. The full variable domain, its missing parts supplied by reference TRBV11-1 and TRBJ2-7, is EAEVAQSPRYKITEKSQAVAFWCDPISGHATLYWYRQILGQGPELLVQFQDESVVDDSQLPKDRFSAERLKGVDSTLKIQPAELGDSAMYLCASSPQREGPYEQYFGPGTRLTVT.

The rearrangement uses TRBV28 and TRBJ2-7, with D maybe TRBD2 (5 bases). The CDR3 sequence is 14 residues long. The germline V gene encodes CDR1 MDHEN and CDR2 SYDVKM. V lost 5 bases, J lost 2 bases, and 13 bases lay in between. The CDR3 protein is CASSPRRGAYEQYF. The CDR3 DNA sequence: TGTGCCAGCAGTCCCCGACGGGGAGCCTACGAGCAGTACTTC.

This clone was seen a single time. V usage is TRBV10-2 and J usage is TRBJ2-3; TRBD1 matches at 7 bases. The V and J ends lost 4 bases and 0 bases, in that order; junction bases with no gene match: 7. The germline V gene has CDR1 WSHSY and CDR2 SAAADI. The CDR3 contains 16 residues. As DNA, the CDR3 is TGCGCCAGCAGTGCATTACCGGGACAGAGCACAGATACGCAGTATTTT. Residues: CASSALPGQSTDTQYF.

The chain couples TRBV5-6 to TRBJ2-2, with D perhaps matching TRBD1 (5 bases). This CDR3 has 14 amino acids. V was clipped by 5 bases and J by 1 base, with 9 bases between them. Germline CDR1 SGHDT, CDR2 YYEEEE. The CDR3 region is CASRLGVNTGELFF. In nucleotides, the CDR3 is TGTGCCAGCAGGTTAGGGGTGAACACCGGGGAGCTGTTTTTT.

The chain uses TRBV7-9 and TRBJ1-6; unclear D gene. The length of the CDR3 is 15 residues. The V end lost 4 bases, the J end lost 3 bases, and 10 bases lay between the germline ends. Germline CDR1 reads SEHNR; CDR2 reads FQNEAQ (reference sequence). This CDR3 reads CASSSQGSYNSPLHF. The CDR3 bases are TGTGCCAGCAGCTCTCAAGGGAGCTATAATTCACCCCTCCACTTT. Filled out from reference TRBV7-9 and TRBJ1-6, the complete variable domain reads DTGVSQNPRHKITKRGQNVTFRCDPISEHNRLYWYRQTLGQGPEFLTYFQNEAQLEKSRLLSDRFSAERPKGSFSTLEIQRTEQGDSAMYLCASSSQGSYNSPLHFGNGTRLTVT.

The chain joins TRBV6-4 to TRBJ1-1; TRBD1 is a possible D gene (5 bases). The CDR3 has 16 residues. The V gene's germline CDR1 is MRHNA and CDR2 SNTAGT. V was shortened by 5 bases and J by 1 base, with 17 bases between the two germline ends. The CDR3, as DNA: TGTGCCAGCAGTCCCGTCGGGGGACTACCGAACACTGAAGCTTTCTTT. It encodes CASSPVGGLPNTEAFF.

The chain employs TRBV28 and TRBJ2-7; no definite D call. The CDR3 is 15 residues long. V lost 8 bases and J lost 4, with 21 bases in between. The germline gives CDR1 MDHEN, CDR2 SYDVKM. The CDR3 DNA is TGTGCCAGCTCAAACTTGTTAGCCGATGAATACGAGCAGTACTTC. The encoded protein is CASSNLLADEYEQYF.

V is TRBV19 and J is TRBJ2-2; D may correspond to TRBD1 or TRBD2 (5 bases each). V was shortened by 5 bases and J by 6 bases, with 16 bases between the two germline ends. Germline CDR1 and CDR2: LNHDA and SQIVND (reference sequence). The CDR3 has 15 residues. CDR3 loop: CASSPPGLRSGELFF. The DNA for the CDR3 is TGTGCCAGTAGTCCCCCGGGGCTAAGGTCCGGGGAGCTGTTTTTT. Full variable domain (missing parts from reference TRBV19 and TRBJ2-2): DGGITQSPKYLFRKEGQNVTLSCEQNLNHDAMYWYRQDPGQGLRLIYYSQIVNDFQKGDIAEGYSVSREKKESFPLTVTSAQKNPTAFYLCASSPPGLRSGELFFGEGSRLTVL.

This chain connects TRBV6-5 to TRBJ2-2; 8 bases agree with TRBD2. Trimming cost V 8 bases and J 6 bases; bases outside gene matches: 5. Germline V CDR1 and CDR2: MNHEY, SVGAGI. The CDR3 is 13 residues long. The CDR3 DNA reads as TGTGCCAGCCGGGGGGGTACCGCCGGGGAGCTGTTTTTT. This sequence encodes CASRGGTAGELFF.

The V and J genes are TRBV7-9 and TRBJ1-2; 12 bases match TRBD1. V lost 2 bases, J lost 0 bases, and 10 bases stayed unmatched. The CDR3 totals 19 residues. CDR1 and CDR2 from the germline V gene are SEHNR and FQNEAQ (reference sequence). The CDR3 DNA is TGTGCCAGCAGCTTACTAAGAGGGGGACAGGGGGCTTCTAACTATGGCTACACCTTC. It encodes CASSLLRGGQGASNYGYTF.

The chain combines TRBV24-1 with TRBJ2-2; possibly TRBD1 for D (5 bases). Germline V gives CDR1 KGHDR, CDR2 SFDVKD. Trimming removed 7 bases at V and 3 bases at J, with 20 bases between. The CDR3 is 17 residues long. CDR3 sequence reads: CATSGGPGRAYTGELFF. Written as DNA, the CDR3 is TGTGCCACCAGCGGTGGCCCGGGCAGGGCTTACACCGGGGAGCTGTTTTTT.

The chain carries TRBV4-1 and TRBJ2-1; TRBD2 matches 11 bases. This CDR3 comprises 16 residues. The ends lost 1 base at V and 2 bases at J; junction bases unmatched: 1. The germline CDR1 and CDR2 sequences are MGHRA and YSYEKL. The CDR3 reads CASSQGLAGPYNEQFF. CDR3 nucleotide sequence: TGCGCCAGCAGCCAAGGACTAGCGGGACCCTACAATGAGCAGTTCTTC.

DNA of the CDR3: TGCGCCAGCAGCCGGGGACAGGAGATTAATTCACCCCTCCACTTT. Translated, it gives CASSRGQEINSPLHF. This rearrangement joins TRBV5-1 to TRBJ1-6, with 8 positions matching TRBD1. CDR3 size: 15 residues. Germline CDR1 SGHRS, CDR2 YFSETQ. V gave up 4 bases and J gave up 6 bases; unmatched junction bases: 6.

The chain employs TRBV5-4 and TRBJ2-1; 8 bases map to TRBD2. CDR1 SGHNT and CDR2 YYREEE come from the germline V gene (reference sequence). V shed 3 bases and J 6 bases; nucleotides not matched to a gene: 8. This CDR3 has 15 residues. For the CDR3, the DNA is TGTGCCAGCAGCTCCTATTACGGGAGGGGCAATGAGCAGTTCTTC. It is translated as CASSSYYGRGNEQFF.

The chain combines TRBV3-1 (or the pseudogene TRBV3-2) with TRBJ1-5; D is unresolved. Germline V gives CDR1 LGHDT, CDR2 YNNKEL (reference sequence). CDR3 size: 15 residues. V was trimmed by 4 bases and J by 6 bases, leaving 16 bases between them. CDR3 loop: CASSPRPGGTQPQHF. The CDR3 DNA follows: TGTGCCAGCAGCCCCCGACCCGGAGGCACTCAGCCCCAGCATTTT.

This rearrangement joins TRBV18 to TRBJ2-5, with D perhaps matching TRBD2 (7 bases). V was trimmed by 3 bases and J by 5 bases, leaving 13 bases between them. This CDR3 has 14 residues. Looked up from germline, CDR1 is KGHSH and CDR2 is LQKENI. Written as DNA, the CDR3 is TGTGCCAGCTCACCGAGCAGGGGAGGGGAGACCCAGTACTTC. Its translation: CASSPSRGGETQYF.